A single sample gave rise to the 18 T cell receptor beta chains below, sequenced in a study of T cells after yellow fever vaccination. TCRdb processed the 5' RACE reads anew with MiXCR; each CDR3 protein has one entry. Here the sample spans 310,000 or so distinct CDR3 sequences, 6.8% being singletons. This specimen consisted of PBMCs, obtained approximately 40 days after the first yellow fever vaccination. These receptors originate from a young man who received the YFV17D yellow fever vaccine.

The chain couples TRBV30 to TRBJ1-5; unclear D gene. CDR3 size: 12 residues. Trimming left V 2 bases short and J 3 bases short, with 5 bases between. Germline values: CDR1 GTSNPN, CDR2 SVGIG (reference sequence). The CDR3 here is CAWSTPNQPQHF. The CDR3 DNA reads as TGTGCCTGGAGTACGCCCAATCAGCCCCAGCATTTT. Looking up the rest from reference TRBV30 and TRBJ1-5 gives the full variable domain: SQTIHQWPATLVQPVGSPLSLECTVEGTSNPNLYWYRQAAGRGLQLLFYSVGIGQISSEVPQNLSASRPQDRQFILSSKKLLLSDSGFYLCAWSTPNQPQHFGDGTRLSIL.

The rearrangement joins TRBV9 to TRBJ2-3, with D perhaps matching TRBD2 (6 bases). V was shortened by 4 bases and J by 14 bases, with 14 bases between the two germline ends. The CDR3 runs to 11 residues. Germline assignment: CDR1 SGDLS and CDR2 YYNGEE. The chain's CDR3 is CASSLFEGLYF. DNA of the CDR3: TGTGCCAGCAGCTTATTCGAGGGACTGTATTTT.

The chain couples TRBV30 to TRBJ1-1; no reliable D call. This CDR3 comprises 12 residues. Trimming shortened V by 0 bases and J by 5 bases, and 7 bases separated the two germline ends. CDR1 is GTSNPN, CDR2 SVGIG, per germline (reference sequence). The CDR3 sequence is CAWSVPPTEAFF. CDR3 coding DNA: TGTGCCTGGAGTGTCCCCCCGACTGAAGCTTTCTTT.

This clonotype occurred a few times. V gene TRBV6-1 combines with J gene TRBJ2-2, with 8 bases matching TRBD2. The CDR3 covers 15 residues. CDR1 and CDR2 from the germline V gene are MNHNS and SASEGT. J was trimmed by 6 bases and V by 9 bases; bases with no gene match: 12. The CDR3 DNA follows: TGTGCCAGTAGGATGCGGGGGGCCCAGGCCGGGGAGCTGTTTTTT. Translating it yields CASRMRGAQAGELFF.

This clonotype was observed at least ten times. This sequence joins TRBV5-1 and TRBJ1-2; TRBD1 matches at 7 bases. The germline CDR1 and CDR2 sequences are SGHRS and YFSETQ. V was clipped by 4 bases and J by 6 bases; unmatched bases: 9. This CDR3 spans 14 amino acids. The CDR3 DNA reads TGCGCCAGCAGCGTAACAGGGGAGATGGATGGCTACACCTTC. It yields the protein CASSVTGEMDGYTF.

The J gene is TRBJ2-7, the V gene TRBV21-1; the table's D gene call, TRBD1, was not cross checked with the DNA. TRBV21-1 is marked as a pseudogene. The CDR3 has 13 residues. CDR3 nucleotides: TGTGCCAGCAGCAACTCAGGGGTTGGGGAGCAGTACGTC. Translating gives CASSNSGVGEQYV.

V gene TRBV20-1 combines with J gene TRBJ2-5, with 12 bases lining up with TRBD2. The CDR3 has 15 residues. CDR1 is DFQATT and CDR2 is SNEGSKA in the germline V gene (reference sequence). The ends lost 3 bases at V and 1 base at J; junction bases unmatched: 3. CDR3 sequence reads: CSASPTSGGQETQYF. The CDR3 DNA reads TGCAGTGCTAGCCCGACTAGCGGGGGCCAAGAGACCCAGTACTTC.

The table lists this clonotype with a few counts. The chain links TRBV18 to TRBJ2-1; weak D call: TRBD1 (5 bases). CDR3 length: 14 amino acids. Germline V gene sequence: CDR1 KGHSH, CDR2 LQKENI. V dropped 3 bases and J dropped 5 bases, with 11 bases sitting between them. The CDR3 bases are TGTGCCAGCTCACCCACGTGGGGCGACAATGAGCAGTTCTTC. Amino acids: CASSPTWGDNEQFF. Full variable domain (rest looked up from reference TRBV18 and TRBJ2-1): NAGVMQNPRHLVRRRGQEARLRCSPMKGHSHVYWYRQLPEEGLKFMVYLQKENIIDESGMPKERFSAEFPKEGPSILRIQQVVRGDSAAYFCASSPTWGDNEQFFGPGTRLTVL.

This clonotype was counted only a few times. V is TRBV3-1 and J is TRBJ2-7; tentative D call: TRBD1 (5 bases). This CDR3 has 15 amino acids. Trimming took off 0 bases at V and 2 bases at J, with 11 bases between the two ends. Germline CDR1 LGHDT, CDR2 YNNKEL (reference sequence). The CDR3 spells CASSQDRRRAYEQYF. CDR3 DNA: TGTGCCAGCAGCCAAGACCGTCGCAGGGCCTACGAGCAGTACTTC.

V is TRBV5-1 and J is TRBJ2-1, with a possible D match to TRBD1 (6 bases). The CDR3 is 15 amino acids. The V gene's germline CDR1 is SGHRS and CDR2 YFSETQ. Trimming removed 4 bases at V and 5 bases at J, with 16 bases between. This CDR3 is CASSPHRETDNEQFF. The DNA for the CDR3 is TGCGCCAGCAGCCCACACAGGGAGACGGACAATGAGCAGTTCTTC.

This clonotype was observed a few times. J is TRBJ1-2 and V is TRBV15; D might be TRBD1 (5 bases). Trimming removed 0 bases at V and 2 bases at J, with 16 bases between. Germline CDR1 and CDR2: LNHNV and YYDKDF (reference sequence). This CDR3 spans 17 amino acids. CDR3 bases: TGTGCCACCAGCAGAGATTTCTCAGGGTTGGGGAACTATGGCTACACCTTC. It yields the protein CATSRDFSGLGNYGYTF.

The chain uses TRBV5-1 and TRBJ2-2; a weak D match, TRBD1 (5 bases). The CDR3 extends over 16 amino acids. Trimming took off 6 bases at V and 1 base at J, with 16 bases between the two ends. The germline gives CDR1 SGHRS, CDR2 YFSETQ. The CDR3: CASTPPMGLNTGELFF. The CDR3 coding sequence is TGCGCCAGCACCCCACCCATGGGGCTGAACACCGGGGAGCTGTTTTTT. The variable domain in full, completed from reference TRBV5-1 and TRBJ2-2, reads KAGVTQTPRYLIKTRGQQVTLSCSPISGHRSVSWYQQTPGQGLQFLFEYFSETQRNKGNFPGRFSGRQFSNSRSEMNVSTLELGDSALYLCASTPPMGLNTGELFFGEGSRLTVL.

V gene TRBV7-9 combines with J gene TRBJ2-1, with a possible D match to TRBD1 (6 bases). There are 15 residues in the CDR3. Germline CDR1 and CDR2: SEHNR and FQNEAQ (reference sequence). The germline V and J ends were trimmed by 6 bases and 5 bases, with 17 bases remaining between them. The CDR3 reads CASSFTWGQNNEQFF. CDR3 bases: TGTGCCAGCAGTTTTACTTGGGGGCAAAACAATGAGCAGTTCTTC.

The CDR3 DNA reads as TGCGCCAGCAGCCAAGAAGGCGGTACGGAGACCCAGTACTTC. It is translated as CASSQEGGTETQYF. The V call is TRBV4-3, the J call TRBJ2-5, with D unresolved. CDR1 is LGHNA, CDR2 YSLEER, per germline. This CDR3 comprises 14 residues. The V end lost 0 bases, the J end lost 5 bases, and 10 bases lay between the germline ends.

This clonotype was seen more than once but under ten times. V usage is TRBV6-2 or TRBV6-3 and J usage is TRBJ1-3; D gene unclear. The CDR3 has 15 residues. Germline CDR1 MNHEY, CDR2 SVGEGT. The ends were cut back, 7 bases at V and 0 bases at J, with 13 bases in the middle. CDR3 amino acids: CASTAQPFSGNTIYF. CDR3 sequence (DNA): TGTGCCAGCACCGCTCAGCCGTTCTCTGGAAACACCATATATTTT.

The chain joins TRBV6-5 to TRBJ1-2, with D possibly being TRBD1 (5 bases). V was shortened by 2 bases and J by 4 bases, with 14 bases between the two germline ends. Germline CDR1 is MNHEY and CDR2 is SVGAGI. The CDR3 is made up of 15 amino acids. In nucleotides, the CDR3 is TGTGCCAGCAGTTACCGGAATCACAGGACCTATGGCTACACCTTC. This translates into CASSYRNHRTYGYTF.

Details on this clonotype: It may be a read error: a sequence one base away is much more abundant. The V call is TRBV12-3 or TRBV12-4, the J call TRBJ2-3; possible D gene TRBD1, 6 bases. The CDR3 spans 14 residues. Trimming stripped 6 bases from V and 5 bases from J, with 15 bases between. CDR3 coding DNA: TGTGCCAGCAGCCCACAGGGTGGAATAGATACGCAGTATTTT. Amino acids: CASSPQGGIDTQYF.

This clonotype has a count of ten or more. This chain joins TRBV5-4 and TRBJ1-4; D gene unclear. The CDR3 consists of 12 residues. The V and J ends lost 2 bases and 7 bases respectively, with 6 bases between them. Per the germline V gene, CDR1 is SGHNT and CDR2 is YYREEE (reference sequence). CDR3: CASSFGGEKLFF. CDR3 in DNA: TGTGCCAGCAGCTTCGGAGGTGAAAAACTGTTTTTT.